This T cell receptor beta chain was retrieved from a study of beta chain features in type 1 diabetes. Findings of the study overall: It was among patients, rather than healthy donors, that naive, central memory and Treg TCRB repertoires appeared more similar.

Expressed TCRB transcripts were sequenced because the isolated RNA had all been reverse transcribed beforehand. Sequencing of naive, central memory and regulatory T cell samples gave an average of about 3.9 million reads. Clones were sequenced by immunoSEQ multiplex PCR, and TCRdb holds only the in-frame ones, with some missing. The table has roughly 400,000 clones, over 13% seen once. The CDR3 runs to 14 residues. In germline, CDR1 is SQVTM, CDR2 ANQGSEA. V dropped 3 bases and J dropped 1 base, with 11 bases sitting between them. Only a few counts were recorded for this clone. The antigen remains unidentified.

This sequence originates from a woman younger than 30 in good health. What was sequenced was naive CD4+ T cells from blood. The rearrangement links TRBV29-1 to TRBJ2-3; D is perhaps TRBD2 (5 bases). CDR3 region: CSVERATGTDTQYF. In DNA, the CDR3 is TGCAGCGTTGAGAGGGCAACCGGCACAGATACGCAGTATTTT.